One sample yielded the 29 T cell receptor beta chains listed below, sequenced in a study of cytomegalovirus exposure and HLA in healthy donors. Amplification used 60 Vbeta primers and 13 Jbeta primers. TCRdb's copy holds only in-frame clones and misses some; the assay was immunoSEQ multiplex PCR. Among 60,000 to 85,000 clones, about 80% were seen once, and the ten largest hold around 3%. The sample taken for sequencing was PBMCs. Every receptor here comes from a man in his forties in good health and CMV-seronegative.

The V gene is TRBV19, the J gene TRBJ2-5, with no clear D. V was trimmed by 6 bases and J by 1 base, leaving 12 bases between them. This CDR3 region has 14 residues. Germline CDR1 is LNHDA and CDR2 is SQIVND (reference sequence). The chain's CDR3 is CASRDTLSQETQYF. The CDR3 region has the DNA TGTGCCAGTAGAGACACTCTTAGCCAAGAGACCCAGTACTTC.

The V gene is TRBV7-9, the J gene TRBJ2-7, with TRBD2 identical over 11 bases. This CDR3 is 15 amino acids long. Germline V lookup: CDR1 SEHNR, CDR2 FQNEAQ (reference sequence). The V gene end was trimmed by 4 bases and the J gene end by 7 bases; junction bases not matched to a gene: 9. CDR3 protein: CASSSPLAGGEEQYF. The CDR3 bases are TGTGCCAGCAGCTCCCCCTTAGCGGGGGGGGAGGAGCAGTACTTC.

The chain carries TRBV5-1 and TRBJ2-3, with TRBD1 as a possible D gene (5 bases). The CDR3 has 16 amino acids. Trimming removed 1 base from V and 5 bases from J, with 17 bases in between. The germline V gene encodes CDR1 SGHRS and CDR2 YFSETQ. The CDR3 is CASSLSARALQDTQYF. The CDR3 region has the DNA TGCGCCAGCAGCTTGAGTGCCAGGGCGCTTCAAGATACGCAGTATTTT.

This chain joins TRBV7-9 and TRBJ2-7, with 9 nucleotides matching TRBD1. The junction had 6 bases not matched to a gene; V was cut back by 4 bases and J by 2 bases. Germline V gives CDR1 SEHNR, CDR2 FQNEAQ (reference sequence). The CDR3 sequence is 15 residues long. DNA for the CDR3: TGTGCCAGCAGCTCATCCCGGGACAGGGCCTACGAGCAGTACTTC. It encodes CASSSSRDRAYEQYF. Variable domain in full (rest from reference TRBV7-9 and TRBJ2-7): DTGVSQNPRHKITKRGQNVTFRCDPISEHNRLYWYRQTLGQGPEFLTYFQNEAQLEKSRLLSDRFSAERPKGSFSTLEIQRTEQGDSAMYLCASSSSRDRAYEQYFGPGTRLTVT.

The V call is TRBV13, the J call TRBJ2-2; 8 nucleotides agree with TRBD1. The CDR3 runs to 17 residues. V lost 1 base to trimming and J lost 2 bases; unmatched junction nucleotides: 6. CDR1 and CDR2 (germline): PRHDT, FYEKMQ (reference sequence). The CDR3 DNA follows: TGTGCCAGCAGCTTAGCAGGACAGGGAGGAAACACCGGGGAGCTGTTTTTT. Translated, it gives CASSLAGQGGNTGELFF.

The genes are TRBV19 and TRBJ2-6; 8 bases map to TRBD1. Trimming removed 4 bases from V and 8 bases from J; junction bases left unmatched: 4. The CDR3 spans 14 residues. Germline CDR1 is LNHDA and CDR2 is SQIVND (reference sequence). CDR3 sequence reads: CASSRDRGSNVLTF. The CDR3 DNA follows: TGTGCCAGTAGTAGAGACAGGGGCTCCAACGTCCTGACTTTC.

V and J are TRBV7-9 and TRBJ2-7; possible D gene TRBD1, 6 bases. The V end lost 9 bases, the J end lost 5 bases, and 14 bases lay between the germline ends. The CDR3 is 12 amino acids. The germline CDR1 and CDR2 sequences are SEHNR and FQNEAQ (reference sequence). The DNA of the CDR3 is TGTGCCAGTCGATCCGAGGGGGACGAGCAGTACTTC. Translating gives CASRSEGDEQYF.

The chain joins TRBV7-2 to TRBJ2-5, with TRBD2 as a possible D gene (5 bases). Trimming pared 5 bases from V and 10 bases from J, leaving 23 bases between. This CDR3 region has 15 residues. Germline V CDR1 and CDR2: SGHTA, FQGNSA. The CDR3 DNA reads TGTGCCAGCAGCCCTGTCGGCTGGGCCAATGAGGGCCAGTACTTC. Translation gives CASSPVGWANEGQYF.

V gene TRBV25-1 combines with J gene TRBJ1-6; D remains unclear. This CDR3 is built from 17 residues. Trimming cost V 1 base and J 0 bases, with 10 bases left between them. The germline gives CDR1 MGHDK, CDR2 SYGVNS. CDR3 DNA: TGTGCCAGCAGTGAATCGGTTTTATCCTCCTATAATTCACCCCTCCACTTT. It translates to CASSESVLSSYNSPLHF.

The rearrangement links TRBV5-5 to TRBJ1-1, with D possibly being TRBD1 (5 bases). V lost 3 bases, J lost 5 bases, and 17 bases lay in between. This CDR3 is 15 amino acids long. Germline lookup yields CDR1 SGHKS and CDR2 YYEKEE (reference sequence). DNA of the CDR3: TGTGCCAGCAGCTACAGTGGGGGGGTCCGAACTGAAGCTTTCTTT. Translated: CASSYSGGVRTEAFF.

The chain recombines TRBV19 with TRBJ1-5; D is unresolved. The CDR3 runs 16 residues. V was cut by 2 bases and J by 1 base, with 12 bases left in between. Germline-derived CDR1 and CDR2 are LNHDA and SQIVND (reference sequence). The CDR3 spells CASSITVPGSNQPQHF. In DNA form, the CDR3 reads TGTGCCAGTAGTATAACAGTCCCGGGGAGCAATCAGCCCCAGCATTTT.

The chain couples TRBV7-8 to TRBJ1-2; no definite D call. V lost 4 bases and J lost 7, with 16 bases in between. The CDR3 consists of 14 residues. The V gene's germline CDR1 is SGHVS and CDR2 FQNEAQ. In nucleotides, the CDR3 is TGTGCCAGCAGCTCCAGCGAGAGGGAGGGTGGCTACACCTTC. Protein sequence: CASSSSEREGGYTF.

The chain carries TRBV7-9 and TRBJ2-7, with 8 bases aligning to TRBD1. V shed 7 bases, J shed 0 bases, and the junction held 5 bases outside the gene matches. The CDR3 extends over 14 amino acids. Per germline, CDR1 SEHNR and CDR2 FQNEAQ (reference sequence). Here the CDR3 reads CASTPGGISYEQYF. DNA of the CDR3: TGTGCCAGCACGCCAGGGGGCATCTCCTACGAGCAGTACTTC.

The V gene is TRBV6-5, the J gene TRBJ2-5; D not resolved. The end of the DNA aligns better with TRBJ2-7, so the J call may be wrong. The CDR3 runs 14 residues. Germline V gene lookup returns CDR1 MNHEY and CDR2 SVGAGI. The CDR3: CASSYSHQVYEQYF. In DNA, the CDR3 is TGTGCCAGCAGTTACTCGCATCAGGTCTACGAGCAGTACTTC.

The chain couples TRBV11-2 to TRBJ2-5; the match to TRBD1 covers 7 bases. The closer fit of TRBJ2-7 to the DNA end suggests the J call may be wrong. Germline CDR1 is SGHAT and CDR2 is FQNNGV. This CDR3 is built from 15 residues. CDR3: CASSLGTGQSYEQYF. As DNA, the CDR3 is TGTGCCAGCAGCTTAGGGACAGGCCAGTCCTACGAGCAGTACTTC.

In its sample, this clone was seen once. This chain connects TRBV11-3 to TRBJ2-7; TRBD1 aligns across 11 bases. CDR3 length: 15 amino acids. Germline CDR1 reads SGHNT; CDR2 reads YENEEA. V gave up 5 bases and J gave up 5 bases; unmatched junction bases: 8. CDR3 in amino acids: CASSPRTGGTDEQYF. CDR3 DNA: TGTGCCAGCAGCCCGAGGACAGGGGGCACGGACGAGCAGTACTTC.

CDR3 DNA: TGTGCCAGCAGCGTATCAGGCAGGGTGGCGAGAGAGACCCAGTACTTC. Amino acids: CASSVSGRVARETQYF. The rearrangement uses TRBV9 and TRBJ2-5, with D tentatively TRBD1 (5 bases). V lost 1 base, J lost 4 bases, and 17 bases lay in between. The V gene's germline CDR1 is SGDLS and CDR2 YYNGEE. This CDR3 is 16 amino acids long. Full variable domain (missing parts from reference TRBV9 and TRBJ2-5): DSGVTQTPKHLITATGQRVTLRCSPRSGDLSVYWYQQSLDQGLQFLIQYYNGEERAKGNILERFSAQQFPDLHSELNLSSLELGDSALYFCASSVSGRVARETQYFGPGTRLLVL.

In this sample, this clone turned up once. The rearrangement links TRBV10-3 to TRBJ1-6; D is perhaps TRBD1 (5 bases). The V and J ends lost 11 bases and 4 bases respectively, with 12 bases between them. The CDR3 runs to 13 residues. Looked up from germline, CDR1 is ENHRY and CDR2 is SYGVKD. The CDR3 bases are TGTGCCTCAAGGGGTGATTATAATTCACCCCTCCACTTT. Translation gives CASRGDYNSPLHF.

This clone was detected once. This chain connects TRBV28 to TRBJ2-5; D is uncertain. The end of the DNA aligns better with TRBJ2-7, so the J call may be wrong. The CDR3 totals 11 residues. Germline V gives CDR1 MDHEN, CDR2 SYDVKM. The CDR3 spells CASSYSYEQYF. CDR3 DNA sequence: TGTGCCAGCAGTTACAGCTACGAGCAGTACTTC.

The rearrangement joins TRBV9 to TRBJ2-7; possible D gene TRBD2, 7 bases. Trimming removed 7 bases at V and 6 bases at J, with 17 bases between. The CDR3 length is 13 residues. Germline V gene sequence: CDR1 SGDLS, CDR2 YYNGEE. In DNA form, the CDR3 reads TGTGCCAGCTCCGTGGGGGGGGCTGGCGAGCAGTACTTC. It translates to CASSVGGAGEQYF. The whole variable domain, remainder taken from reference TRBV9 and TRBJ2-7, is DSGVTQTPKHLITATGQRVTLRCSPRSGDLSVYWYQQSLDQGLQFLIQYYNGEERAKGNILERFSAQQFPDLHSELNLSSLELGDSALYFCASSVGGAGEQYFGPGTRLTVT.

This rearrangement joins TRBV4-2 to TRBJ1-5; 9 bases align to TRBD1. The germline V gene encodes CDR1 LGHNA and CDR2 YNFKEQ. This CDR3 region has 16 residues. After removal of 3 bases from V and 6 bases from J, the junction contained 9 bases not matched to a gene. CDR3 sequence: CASSQNTGQGSQPQHF. CDR3 coding DNA: TGTGCCAGCAGCCAGAATACGGGACAGGGAAGTCAGCCCCAGCATTTT.

The V call is TRBV7-9, the J call TRBJ2-1; D is ambiguous. V was shortened by 0 bases and J by 5 bases, with 14 bases between the two germline ends. The CDR3 is 16 amino acids. CDR1 is SEHNR, CDR2 FQNEAQ, per germline (reference sequence). CDR3 bases: TGTGCCAGCAGCTTAGCGCCCACTATTATCCACAATGAGCAGTTCTTC. Translation: CASSLAPTIIHNEQFF.

The chain combines TRBV7-9 with TRBJ2-7; D ambiguous. V lost 5 bases and J lost 7, with 21 bases in between. CDR1 and CDR2 from the germline V gene are SEHNR and FQNEAQ (reference sequence). The CDR3 is made up of 15 amino acids. CDR3 DNA sequence: TGTGCCAGCAGCCAAGACGGCGGTCGGATCGTGGAGCAGTACTTC. Protein: CASSQDGGRIVEQYF.

Concerning this clone itself: Other DNA sequences from this sample encode an identical CDR3 as well. The chain joins TRBV7-2 to TRBJ1-1; the match to TRBD1 covers 8 bases. Germline V gives CDR1 SGHTA, CDR2 FQGNSA. The CDR3 totals 14 residues. V was pared by 5 bases and J by 4 bases, with 6 bases of the junction left unmatched. In nucleotides, the CDR3 is TGTGCCAGCAGCATACCTGGACAGGGCACTGAAGCTTTCTTT. The encoded protein is CASSIPGQGTEAFF. Full variable domain (remainder filled in from reference TRBV7-2 and TRBJ1-1): GAGVSQSPSNKVTEKGKDVELRCDPISGHTALYWYRQSLGQGLEFLIYFQGNSAPDKSGLPSDRFSAERTGGSVSTLTIQRTQQEDSAVYLCASSIPGQGTEAFFGQGTRLTVV.

This chain links TRBV19 with TRBJ2-5, with 8 bases that match TRBD1. CDR1 is LNHDA, CDR2 SQIVND, per germline (reference sequence). V gave up 0 bases and J gave up 5 bases; unmatched junction bases: 14. The CDR3 has 18 amino acids. For the CDR3, the DNA is TGTGCCAGTAGTATAGATGGGGGCCCAGGGGGCGCTGGGGAGACCCAGTACTTC. Protein product: CASSIDGGPGGAGETQYF.

This clone was seen a few times. V gene TRBV5-1 combines with J gene TRBJ2-2, with a weak D call TRBD2 (5 bases). CDR1 is SGHRS and CDR2 is YFSETQ in the germline V gene. Trimming left V 2 bases short and J 1 base short, with 6 bases between. The CDR3 totals 14 residues. The CDR3 spells CASSFAGNTGELFF. Here the CDR3 DNA reads TGCGCCAGCAGCTTCGCGGGGAACACCGGGGAGCTGTTTTTT.

The chain couples TRBV11-2 to TRBJ2-2; 9 nucleotides line up with TRBD1. The V and J ends lost 4 bases and 2 bases, in that order; junction bases with no gene match: 8. Germline V lookup: CDR1 SGHAT, CDR2 FQNNGV. The CDR3 covers 17 residues. CDR3 nucleotide sequence: TGTGCCAGCAGCTCCTTACAGGGGGCCTATAACACCGGGGAGCTGTTTTTT. Translation gives CASSSLQGAYNTGELFF.

The chain employs TRBV27 and TRBJ2-1; 8 bases match TRBD1. V was pared by 7 bases and J by 9 bases, with 11 bases of the junction left unmatched. The CDR3 extends over 14 amino acids. Germline values: CDR1 MNHEY, CDR2 SMNVEV (reference sequence). CDR3 nucleotide sequence: TGTGCCAGCAATAACATAGATGACAGGGGTGAGCAGTTCTTC. Translation: CASNNIDDRGEQFF.

This clone was observed a single time. J is TRBJ2-7 and V is TRBV7-3; the match to TRBD2 covers 8 bases. V lost 2 bases to trimming and J lost 5 bases; unmatched junction nucleotides: 8. CDR3 length: 15 amino acids. From germline, CDR1 is SGHTA and CDR2 FQGTGA. The CDR3 reads CASSLDGGGINEQYF. The DNA of the CDR3 is TGTGCCAGCAGCTTAGACGGGGGGGGGATAAACGAGCAGTACTTC.